This T cell receptor (beta chain) is drawn from a study of blood T cell repertoires in COVID-19. Germline CDR1 is SGDLS and CDR2 is YYNGEE. The CDR3 contains 17 residues. Unmatched junction bases numbered 15, after V lost 6 bases and J lost 5 bases. Profiled with immunoSEQ multiplex PCR; TCRdb holds only in-frame clones, not every one. Counted here are some 270,000 clones, over 75% occurring once; the ten biggest clones make up about 4.1%. The receptor was isolated from a woman in her 30s who had recovered from COVID-19. Sequencing was performed on PBMCs or T cells enriched from blood (not recorded which). The chain employs TRBV9 and TRBJ2-3, with 10 positions matching TRBD2. CDR3 protein: CASTKKGLAGAGDTQYF. In DNA form, the CDR3 reads TGTGCCAGCACCAAGAAGGGGCTAGCGGGGGCCGGAGATACGCAGTATTTT.